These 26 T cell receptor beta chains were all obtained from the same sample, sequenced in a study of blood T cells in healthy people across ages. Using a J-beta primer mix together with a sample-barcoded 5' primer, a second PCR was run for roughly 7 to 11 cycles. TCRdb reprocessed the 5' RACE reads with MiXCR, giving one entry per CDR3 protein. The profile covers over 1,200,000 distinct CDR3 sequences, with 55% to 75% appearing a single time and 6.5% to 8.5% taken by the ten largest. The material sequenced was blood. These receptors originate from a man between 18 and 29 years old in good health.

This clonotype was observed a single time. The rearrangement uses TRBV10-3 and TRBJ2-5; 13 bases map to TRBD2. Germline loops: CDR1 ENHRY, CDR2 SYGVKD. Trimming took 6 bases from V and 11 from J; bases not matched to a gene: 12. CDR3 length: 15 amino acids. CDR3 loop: CAIRTGLAGPYEQYF. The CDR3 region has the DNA TGTGCCATCAGAACGGGACTAGCGGGACCCTATGAGCAGTACTTC.

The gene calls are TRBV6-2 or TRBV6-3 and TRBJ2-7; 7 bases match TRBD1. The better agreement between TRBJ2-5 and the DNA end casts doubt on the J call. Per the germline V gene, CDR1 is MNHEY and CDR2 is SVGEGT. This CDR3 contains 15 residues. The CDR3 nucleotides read TGTGCCAGCGGACTTTCCGGCAGGGGGAAGGAGACCCAGTACTTC. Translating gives CASGLSGRGKETQYF.

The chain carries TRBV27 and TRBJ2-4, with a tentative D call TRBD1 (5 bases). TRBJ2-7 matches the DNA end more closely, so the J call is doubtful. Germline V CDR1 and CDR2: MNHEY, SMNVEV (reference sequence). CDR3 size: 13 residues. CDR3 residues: CASGFINGAEQYF. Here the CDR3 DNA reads TGTGCCAGCGGGTTCATCAATGGGGCCGAGCAGTACTTC.

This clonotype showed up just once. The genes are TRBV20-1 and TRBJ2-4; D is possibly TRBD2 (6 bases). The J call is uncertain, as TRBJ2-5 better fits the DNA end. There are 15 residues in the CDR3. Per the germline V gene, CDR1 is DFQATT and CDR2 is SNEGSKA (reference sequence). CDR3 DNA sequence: TGCAGTCCATATAGACTAGGGCACAGGAACGGGACCCAGTACTTC. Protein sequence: CSPYRLGHRNGTQYF.

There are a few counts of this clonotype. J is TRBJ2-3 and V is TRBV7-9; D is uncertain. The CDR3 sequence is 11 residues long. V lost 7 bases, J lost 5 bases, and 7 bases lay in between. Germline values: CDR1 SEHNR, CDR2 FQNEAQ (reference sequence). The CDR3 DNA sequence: TGTGCCAGCACAGCAAAAGATACGCAGTATTTT. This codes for CASTAKDTQYF.

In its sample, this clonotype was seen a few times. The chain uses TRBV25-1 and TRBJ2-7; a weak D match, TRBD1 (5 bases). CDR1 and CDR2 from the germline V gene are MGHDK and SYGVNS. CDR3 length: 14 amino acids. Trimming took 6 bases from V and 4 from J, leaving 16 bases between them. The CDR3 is CASSNLDRAYEQYF. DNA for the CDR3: TGTGCCAGCAGCAACCTCGACAGAGCTTACGAGCAGTACTTC.

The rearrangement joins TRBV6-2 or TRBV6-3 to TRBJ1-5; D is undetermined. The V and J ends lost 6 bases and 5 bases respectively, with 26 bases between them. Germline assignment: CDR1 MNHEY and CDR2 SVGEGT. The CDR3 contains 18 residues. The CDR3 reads CASRSRHAVILGDQPQHF. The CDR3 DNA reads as TGTGCCAGCAGGAGCCGACACGCGGTGATCTTGGGCGATCAGCCCCAGCATTTT.

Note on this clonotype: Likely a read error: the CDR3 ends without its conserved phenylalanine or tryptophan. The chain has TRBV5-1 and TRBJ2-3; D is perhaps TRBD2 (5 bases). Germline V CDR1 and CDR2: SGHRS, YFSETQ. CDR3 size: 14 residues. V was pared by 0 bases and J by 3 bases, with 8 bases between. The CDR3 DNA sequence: TGCGCCAGCAGCTTGGATTGGACTACAGATACGCAGTATGTT. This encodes CASSLDWTTDTQYV.

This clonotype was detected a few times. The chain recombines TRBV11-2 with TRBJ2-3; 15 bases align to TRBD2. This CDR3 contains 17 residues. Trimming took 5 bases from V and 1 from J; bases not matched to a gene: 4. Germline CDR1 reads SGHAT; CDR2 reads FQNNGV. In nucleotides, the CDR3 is TGTGCCAGCAGCGCCAGGACTAGCGGGAGGGGCACAGATACGCAGTATTTT. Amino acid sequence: CASSARTSGRGTDTQYF.

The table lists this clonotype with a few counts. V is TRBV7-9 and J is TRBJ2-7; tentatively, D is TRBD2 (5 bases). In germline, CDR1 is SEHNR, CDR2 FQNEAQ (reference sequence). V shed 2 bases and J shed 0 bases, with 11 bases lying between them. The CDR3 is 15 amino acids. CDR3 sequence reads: CASSLFQSGSYEQYF. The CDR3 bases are TGTGCCAGCAGCTTATTTCAAAGCGGCTCCTACGAGCAGTACTTC.

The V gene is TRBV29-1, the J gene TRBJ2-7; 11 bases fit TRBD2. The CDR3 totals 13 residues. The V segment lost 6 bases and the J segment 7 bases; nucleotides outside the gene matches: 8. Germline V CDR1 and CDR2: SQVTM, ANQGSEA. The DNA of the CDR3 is TGCAGCGTCCTTAGCGGGAGGGACTATGAGCAGTACTTC. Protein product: CSVLSGRDYEQYF.

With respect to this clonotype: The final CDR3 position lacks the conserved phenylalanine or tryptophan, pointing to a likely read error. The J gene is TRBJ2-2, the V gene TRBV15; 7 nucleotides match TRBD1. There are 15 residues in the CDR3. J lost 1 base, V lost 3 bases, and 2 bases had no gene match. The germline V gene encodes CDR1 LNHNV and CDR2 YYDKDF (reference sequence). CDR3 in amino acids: CATSSRDRNTGELFY. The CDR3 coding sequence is TGTGCCACCAGCAGTAGGGACAGGAACACCGGGGAGCTGTTTTAT.

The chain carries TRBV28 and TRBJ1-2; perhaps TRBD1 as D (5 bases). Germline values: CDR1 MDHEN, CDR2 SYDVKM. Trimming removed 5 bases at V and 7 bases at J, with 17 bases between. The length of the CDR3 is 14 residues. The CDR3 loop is CASSVPGEGGGYTF. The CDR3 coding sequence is TGTGCCAGCAGTGTCCCGGGGGAGGGCGGTGGCTACACCTTC.

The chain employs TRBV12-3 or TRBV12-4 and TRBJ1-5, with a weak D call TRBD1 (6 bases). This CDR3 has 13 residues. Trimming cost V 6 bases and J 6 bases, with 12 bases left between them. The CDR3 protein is CASRAGEGQPQHF. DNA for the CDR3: TGTGCCAGCAGAGCAGGGGAAGGTCAGCCCCAGCATTTT.

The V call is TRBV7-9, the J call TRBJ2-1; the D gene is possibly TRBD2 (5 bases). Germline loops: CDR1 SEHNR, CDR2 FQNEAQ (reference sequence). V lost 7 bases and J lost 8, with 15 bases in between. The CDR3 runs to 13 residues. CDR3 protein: CASTTPGNDEQFF. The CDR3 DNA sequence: TGTGCCAGCACCACACCGGGGAACGATGAGCAGTTCTTC. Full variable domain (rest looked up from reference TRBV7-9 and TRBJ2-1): DTGVSQNPRHKITKRGQNVTFRCDPISEHNRLYWYRQTLGQGPEFLTYFQNEAQLEKSRLLSDRFSAERPKGSFSTLEIQRTEQGDSAMYLCASTTPGNDEQFFGPGTRLTVL.

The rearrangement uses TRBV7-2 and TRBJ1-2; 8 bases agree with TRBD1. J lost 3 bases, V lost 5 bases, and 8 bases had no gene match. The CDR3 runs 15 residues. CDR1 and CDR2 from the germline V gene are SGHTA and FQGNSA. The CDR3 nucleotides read TGTGCCAGCAGCGCCGCAGGGGGCTGGGACTATGGCTACACCTTC. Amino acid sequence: CASSAAGGWDYGYTF.

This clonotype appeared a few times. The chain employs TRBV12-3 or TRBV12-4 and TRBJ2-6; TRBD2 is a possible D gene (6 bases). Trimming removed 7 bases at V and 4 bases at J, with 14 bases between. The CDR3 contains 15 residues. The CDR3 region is CASNLGSSGANVLTF. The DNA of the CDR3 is TGTGCCAGCAACCTCGGGAGCTCGGGGGCCAACGTCCTGACTTTC.

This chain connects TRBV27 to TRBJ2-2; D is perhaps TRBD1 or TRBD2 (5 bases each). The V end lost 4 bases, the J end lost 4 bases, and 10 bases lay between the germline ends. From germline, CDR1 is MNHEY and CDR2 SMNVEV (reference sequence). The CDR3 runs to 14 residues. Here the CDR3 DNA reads TGTGCCAGCAGTTCGGGACCCCTCACCGGGGAGCTGTTTTTT. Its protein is CASSSGPLTGELFF.

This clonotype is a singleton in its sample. Here the CDR3 reads CASSYDFYGYTF. The CDR3, as DNA: TGTGCCAGCAGTTACGATTTCTATGGCTACACCTTC. The chain carries TRBV6-2 or TRBV6-3 and TRBJ1-2; D is unclear. The germline gives CDR1 MNHEY, CDR2 SVGEGT. There are 12 residues in the CDR3. Trimming stripped 2 bases from V and 4 bases from J, with 5 bases between.

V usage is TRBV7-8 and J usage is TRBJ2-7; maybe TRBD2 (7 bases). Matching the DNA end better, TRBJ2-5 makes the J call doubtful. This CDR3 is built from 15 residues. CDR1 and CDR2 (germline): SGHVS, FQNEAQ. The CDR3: CASSLDGGAKETQYF. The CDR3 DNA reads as TGTGCCAGCAGCTTAGATGGGGGGGCTAAAGAGACCCAGTACTTC.

CDR3 residues: CSASFYEQFF. The CDR3 DNA sequence: TGCAGTGCCTCCTTTTATGAGCAGTTCTTC. The rearrangement uses TRBV20-1 and TRBJ2-1; no reliable D call. The germline V and J ends were trimmed by 6 bases and 8 bases, with 8 bases remaining between them. This CDR3 has 10 amino acids. CDR1 is DFQATT, CDR2 SNEGSKA, per germline (reference sequence).

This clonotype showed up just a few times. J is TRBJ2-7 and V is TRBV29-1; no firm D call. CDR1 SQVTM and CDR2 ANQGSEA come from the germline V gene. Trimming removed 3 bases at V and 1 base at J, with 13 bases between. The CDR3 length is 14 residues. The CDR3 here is CSVESSPPSYEQYF. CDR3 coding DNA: TGCAGCGTTGAGAGCTCGCCACCTTCCTACGAGCAGTACTTC.

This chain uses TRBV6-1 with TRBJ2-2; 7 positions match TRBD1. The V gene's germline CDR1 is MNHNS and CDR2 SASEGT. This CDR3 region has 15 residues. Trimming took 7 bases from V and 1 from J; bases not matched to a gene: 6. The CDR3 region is CASTKGTENTGELFF. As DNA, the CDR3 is TGTGCCAGCACTAAAGGGACAGAGAACACCGGGGAGCTGTTTTTT.

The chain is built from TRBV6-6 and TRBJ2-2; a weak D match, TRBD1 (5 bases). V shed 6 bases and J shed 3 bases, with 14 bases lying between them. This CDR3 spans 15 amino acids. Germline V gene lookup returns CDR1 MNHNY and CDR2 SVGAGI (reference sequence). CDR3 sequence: CASSLTLGDTGELFF. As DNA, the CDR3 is TGTGCCAGCAGCCTGACTCTAGGGGACACCGGGGAGCTGTTTTTT.

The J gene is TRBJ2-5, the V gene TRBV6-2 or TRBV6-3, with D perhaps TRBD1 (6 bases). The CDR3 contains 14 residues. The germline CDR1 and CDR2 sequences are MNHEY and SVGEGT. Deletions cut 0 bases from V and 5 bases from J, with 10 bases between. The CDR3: CASSYSRTVETQYF. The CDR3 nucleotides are TGTGCCAGCAGTTACTCGAGGACAGTGGAGACCCAGTACTTC.

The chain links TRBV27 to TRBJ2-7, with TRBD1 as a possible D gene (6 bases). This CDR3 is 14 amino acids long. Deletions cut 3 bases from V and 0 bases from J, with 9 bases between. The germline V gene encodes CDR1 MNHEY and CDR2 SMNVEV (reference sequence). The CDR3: CASSLKDSSYEQYF. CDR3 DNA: TGTGCCAGCAGTTTGAAGGACAGCTCCTACGAGCAGTACTTC.